These T cell receptor beta chains were read from a single sample in a study of blood T cell repertoires in COVID-19. The method was immunoSEQ multiplex PCR; TCRdb's version includes in-frame clones alone and lacks a portion of them. The sample holds 150,000 to 200,000 clones; around 74% are singletons and the top ten take around 3%. The sample comprised peripheral blood. The receptors derive from a woman of 80 years or more with acute or convalescent COVID-19. Both conserved end residues are part of each CDR3. A D gene is named only where the DNA matches it firmly. Clone size, where shown, is once, few, many, or a class for clones that have expanded.

TRBV2	TRBD1	TRBJ2-4	-	TGTGCCAGCAGTGTCGGACAGGCGGAAAACATTCAGTACTTC	CASSVGQAENIQYF
TRBV25-1	TRBD2	TRBJ2-7	-	TGTGCCAGCAAAATCAGGGAGGGGGAGCAGTACTTC	CASKIREGEQYF
TRBV4-3	TRBD1	TRBJ1-3	-	TGCGCCAGCAGCCACGCGGTCACCGGGACAGTCTCTGGAAACACCATATATTTT	CASSHAVTGTVSGNTIYF
TRBV5-6	TRBD1	TRBJ2-2	-	TGTGCCAGCAGCCTGGGGGAGACAGGGTTTACCGGGGAGCTGTTTTTT	CASSLGETGFTGELFF
TRBV28	TRBD1	TRBJ1-2	-	TGTGCCAGCAGGGACGGTGGACAGGGGGAATATGGCTACACCTTC	CASRDGGQGEYGYTF
TRBV18	-	TRBJ1-2	-	TGTGCCAGCTCACCTTCAGGGGAGGGCTATGGCTACACCTTC	CASSPSGEGYGYTF
TRBV12-3/TRBV12-4	-	TRBJ1-6	-	TGTGCCAGCAGTCTCCTAGATAATTCACCCCTCCACTTT	CASSLLDNSPLHF
TRBV7-9	-	TRBJ2-7	once	TGTGCCAGCAGCTTAGAGTCCGGCGAGCAGTACTTC	CASSLESGEQYF
TRBV14	-	TRBJ1-2	once	TGTGCCAGCAGCCCCCGAGGCGGGGATGGCTACACCTTC	CASSPRGGDGYTF
TRBV28	TRBD1	TRBJ1-1	-	TGTGCCAGCAGTTCCCGGACAGGGGAAATGAGCACTGAAGCTTTCTTT	CASSSRTGEMSTEAFF